This T cell receptor (beta chain) originates from a study of siplizumab effects on memory and regulatory T cells. Some clones are missing from TCRdb's copy, which holds only in-frame ones; the method was immunoSEQ multiplex PCR. Of 100,000 to 120,000 clones listed, roughly 89% were seen once; the top ten hold 1.3%. V gave up 0 bases and J gave up 6 bases; unmatched junction bases: 11. CDR3 length: 17 amino acids. Per germline, CDR1 SGDLS and CDR2 YYNGEE. Sequences were obtained from CD4+ T cells sorted from blood. This clonotype was sampled from a human donor in good health. The chain links TRBV9 to TRBJ2-2, with 7 bases aligning to TRBD2. The CDR3 here is CASSVVEWEGLAGELFF. CDR3 DNA: TGTGCCAGCAGCGTAGTCGAATGGGAGGGGCTGGCCGGGGAGCTGTTTTTT.